The T cell receptor beta chain under discussion was sequenced for a study of cytomegalovirus exposure and HLA in healthy donors. Whole-study findings and limits: The authors considered a cluster of highly shared sequence variants likely to be a sequencing artifact. Being indistinguishable, some V segments were excluded, TRBV6-2 and TRBV6-3 among them. Productive rates of about 87% or about 30% were seen for most TCR beta V segments in an earlier analysis.

Each donor's status was that of a healthy bone marrow donor. PCR amplification relied on 60 Vbeta primers (plus 13 Jbeta primers). The method was immunoSEQ multiplex PCR; TCRdb's version includes in-frame clones alone and lacks a portion of them. The sample shows some 100,000 clones, more than 65% of them seen only once. Worth noting for this clone: As yet, its antigen is unknown.

Germline CDR1 reads LNHNV; CDR2 reads YYDKDF (reference sequence). V lost 6 bases to trimming and J lost 5 bases; unmatched junction nucleotides: 10. The CDR3 loop spans 15 amino acids. This chain connects TRBV15 to TRBJ2-3, with 8 bases identical to TRBD2. The receptor comes from a woman aged 45-60 years in good health and CMV-seropositive. Source material: PBMCs. The CDR3 loop is CATRGLRGGLDTQYF. DNA for the CDR3: TGTGCCACCAGAGGGCTACGGGGGGGCCTAGATACGCAGTATTTT. Full variable domain (rest looked up from reference TRBV15 and TRBJ2-3): DAMVIQNPRYQVTQFGKPVTLSCSQTLNHNVMYWYQQKSSQAPKLLFHYYDKDFNNEADTPDNFQSRRPNTSFCFLDIRSPGLGDTAMYLCATRGLRGGLDTQYFGPGTRLTVL.